Following are 8 T cell receptor beta chains from one sample sequenced in a study of Ad26.COV2.S vaccination and SARS-CoV-2 variants. Assay used: immunoSEQ multiplex PCR; TCRdb lists only in-frame clones, some missing. The table shows around 500,000 clones, with nearly 90% occurring only once. Treatment meaning: some 20 received Ad26.COV2.S at low or high dose, single or two shots; a few received placebo; per-sample allocation not given. Sampling was performed 63 days after the first vaccine or placebo injection. Sequenced here: peripheral blood, sampled in a trial of Ad26.COV2.S vaccine versus placebo. These receptors were obtained from a person between 18 and 59 years old who received the Ad26.COV2.S COVID-19 vaccine or a placebo.

The rearrangement links TRBV19 to TRBJ1-5; 12 nucleotides agree with TRBD1. The CDR3 covers 17 residues. The germline gives CDR1 LNHDA, CDR2 SQIVND (reference sequence). J lost 2 bases, V lost 4 bases, and 6 bases had no gene match. Written as DNA, the CDR3 is TGTGCCAGTAGTAACTCTGGGACAGGGGGCCGCAATCAGCCCCAGCATTTT. Residues: CASSNSGTGGRNQPQHF.

The V gene is TRBV4-1, the J gene TRBJ2-1; 10 positions match TRBD2. Trimming removed 1 base from V and 6 bases from J; junction bases left unmatched: 6. There are 16 residues in the CDR3. The germline V gene encodes CDR1 MGHRA and CDR2 YSYEKL. CDR3 nucleotide sequence: TGCGCCAGCAGCCAAGGAGCGGGGGGGCGGTTCAATGAGCAGTTCTTC. Protein product: CASSQGAGGRFNEQFF.

The J gene is TRBJ2-2, the V gene TRBV7-9, with TRBD2 matching over 10 bases. CDR3 size: 16 residues. The junction had 2 bases not matched to a gene; V was cut back by 2 bases and J by 2 bases. Germline V gene sequence: CDR1 SEHNR, CDR2 FQNEAQ (reference sequence). The CDR3 sequence: CASSLPSGGNTGELFF. CDR3 nucleotides: TGTGCCAGCAGCTTACCTAGCGGGGGAAACACCGGGGAGCTGTTTTTT.

In its sample, this clone was seen once. J is TRBJ2-7 and V is TRBV11-2; 10 positions match TRBD2. This CDR3 has 14 residues. In germline, CDR1 is SGHAT, CDR2 FQNNGV. The V segment lost 2 bases and the J segment 4 bases; nucleotides outside the gene matches: 2. In DNA, the CDR3 is TGTGCCAGCAGCTTATCTAGCGGGAGATACGAGCAGTACTTC. This codes for CASSLSSGRYEQYF.

This clone is a singleton in its sample. The gene calls are TRBV11-2 and TRBJ1-1; maybe TRBD1 (6 bases). CDR3 length equals 14 residues. Trimming took off 3 bases at V and 5 bases at J, with 13 bases between the two ends. Germline V CDR1 and CDR2: SGHAT, FQNNGV. The chain's CDR3 is CASSLAGDGTEAFF. The CDR3 DNA follows: TGTGCCAGCAGCTTGGCAGGGGACGGGACTGAAGCTTTCTTT.

The V gene is TRBV28, the J gene TRBJ1-3; 8 bases are a match to TRBD1. This CDR3 is 16 amino acids long. CDR1 is MDHEN and CDR2 is SYDVKM in the germline V gene. Losses at the gene ends were 8 bases for V and 0 bases for J; bases not matched to a gene: 9. CDR3: CASCPGQVFSGNTIYF. Written as DNA, the CDR3 is TGTGCCAGCTGCCCGGGACAGGTCTTCTCTGGAAACACCATATATTTT.

The chain carries TRBV7-2 and TRBJ1-5, with a possible D match to TRBD1 (6 bases). Germline V gene sequence: CDR1 SGHTA, CDR2 FQGNSA. The length of the CDR3 is 13 residues. Between the trimmed V and J ends, which lost 1 base and 12 bases, there was a span of 13 bases. CDR3 nucleotide sequence: TGTGCCAGCAGCTTAGTCAGGGGAAGTGACCAGCATTTT. This sequence encodes CASSLVRGSDQHF.

This clone was seen more than once but under ten times. The gene calls are TRBV19 and TRBJ1-5; 8 positions agree with TRBD1. This CDR3 is 16 amino acids long. Germline CDR1 and CDR2: LNHDA and SQIVND (reference sequence). V lost 4 bases, J lost 4 bases, and 9 bases stayed unmatched. CDR3 coding DNA: TGTGCCAGTAGTACAGGACAGGGCAAGGAGAATCAGCCCCAGCATTTT. Translation: CASSTGQGKENQPQHF.